This T cell receptor (beta chain) was sequenced during a study of molecular identifiers for immune sequencing clone quantification. Study background: In replicates, RNA from approximately 20,000 or 100,000 naive CD8 cells was divided five ways and four parts were sequenced.

With RNA at 10%, 30% or 50%, naive CD8 libraries came from roughly 20,000 to 1,000,000 sorted cells. Sorting recovered naive CD8 T cells on a CD8+CD4-CCR7+CD45RA+ profile. Libraries of bulk TCR were made by previously described methods (with listed TCR primers). TCRdb used MiXCR to reprocess the PCR reads, holding one entry per CDR3 protein. This sample has around 460,000 distinct CDR3 sequences, with 20% to 25% found just once. This clonotype showed up many times. Sequencing was carried out using naive CD8+ T cells from blood, with Jurkat cell RNA spiked in. Subset in this sample: FACS-sorted CD8+CD4-CCR7+CD45RA+ naive T cells. The origin of this receptor is a human donor in good health. Some libraries in this study had Jurkat cell RNA spiked in.

The CDR3 DNA reads TGTGCCAGCAGTCCAACCCGTATCCACGAGCAGTACTTC. Translation gives CASSPTRIHEQYF. The chain combines TRBV28 with TRBJ2-7, with D uncertain. Germline V gene lookup returns CDR1 MDHEN and CDR2 SYDVKM. The CDR3 extends over 13 amino acids. V was trimmed by 5 bases and J by 5 bases, leaving 13 bases between them.